Shown below are 21 T cell receptor beta chains from a single sample sequenced in a study of blood T cell repertoires in COVID-19. TCRdb's table, derived via immunoSEQ multiplex PCR, lists solely in-frame clones and lacks some. The table records around 480,000 clones, approximately 89% of them present only once. Sequences were obtained from peripheral blood. The receptors were sampled from a woman in her forties or fifties with COVID-19, enrolled during active disease.

V and J are TRBV5-1 and TRBJ1-1; no definite D call. V lost 2 bases and J 0 bases, leaving 8 bases between the germline ends. The CDR3 loop spans 14 amino acids. Germline V gene data show CDR1 as SGHRS and CDR2 as YFSETQ. The CDR3 DNA reads as TGCGCCAGCAGCTTAGTACAGATGAACACTGAAGCTTTCTTT. As protein: CASSLVQMNTEAFF.

The chain employs TRBV5-6 and TRBJ2-5; no firm D call. The CDR3 consists of 13 residues. Trimming shortened V by 0 bases and J by 3 bases, and 6 bases separated the two germline ends. Germline V lookup: CDR1 SGHDT, CDR2 YYEEEE. The CDR3 here is CASSLAPEETQYF. For the CDR3, the DNA is TGTGCCAGCAGCTTGGCGCCAGAAGAGACCCAGTACTTC.

As regards this clone: Other DNA variants within this sample encode the same CDR3. The chain links TRBV5-8 to TRBJ1-1; tentative D call: TRBD1 (5 bases). Germline values: CDR1 SGHTS, CDR2 YDEGEE. Trimming stripped 2 bases from V and 1 base from J, with 6 bases between. The CDR3 runs 13 residues. DNA of the CDR3: TGTGCCAGCAGCTTCACAGGGAACACTGAAGCTTTCTTT. Protein sequence: CASSFTGNTEAFF.

At least ten counts were recorded for this clone. This sequence joins TRBV2 and TRBJ2-7, with a weak D call TRBD2 (5 bases). There are 13 residues in the CDR3. Trimming removed 1 base at V and 5 bases at J, with 9 bases between. Germline V gives CDR1 SNHLY, CDR2 FYNNEI. This CDR3 is CASSEGRVNEQYF. CDR3 bases: TGTGCCAGCAGTGAAGGGCGGGTAAACGAGCAGTACTTC.

The chain recombines TRBV5-1 with TRBJ1-6, with unresolved D. Germline CDR1 SGHRS, CDR2 YFSETQ. The germline V and J ends were trimmed by 5 bases and 7 bases, with 13 bases remaining between them. The CDR3 extends over 14 amino acids. In DNA form, the CDR3 reads TGCGCCAGCAGGATGGGAGTGGACAATTCACCCCTCCACTTT. This gives the protein CASRMGVDNSPLHF.

The rearrangement uses TRBV25-1 and TRBJ1-4; D call uncertain. Germline CDR1 reads MGHDK; CDR2 reads SYGVNS. This CDR3 is 14 amino acids long. Trimming took 1 base from V and 4 from J, leaving 7 bases between them. The CDR3 loop is CASSESGFNEKLFF. CDR3 nucleotide sequence: TGTGCCAGCAGTGAATCCGGGTTTAATGAAAAACTGTTTTTT.

This clone was seen once. V is TRBV13 and J is TRBJ1-6; TRBD1 is a possible D gene (6 bases). Trimming cost V 5 bases and J 6 bases, with 14 bases left between them. The germline V gene encodes CDR1 PRHDT and CDR2 FYEKMQ (reference sequence). The CDR3 covers 15 residues. CDR3 amino acids: CASSPQGSGNSPLHF. The CDR3 coding sequence is TGTGCCAGCAGCCCCCAGGGGTCCGGTAATTCACCCCTCCACTTT. The full variable domain, completed using reference TRBV13 and TRBJ1-6, is AAGVIQSPRHLIKEKRETATLKCYPIPRHDTVYWYQQGPGQDPQFLISFYEKMQSDKGSIPDRFSAQQFSDYHSELNMSSLELGDSALYFCASSPQGSGNSPLHFGNGTRLTVT.

This chain links TRBV7-3 with TRBJ2-3, with D tentatively TRBD1 (5 bases). Per germline, CDR1 SGHTA and CDR2 FQGTGA. The V gene lost 5 bases and the J gene lost 1 base, with 10 bases spanning the gap. CDR3 length: 14 amino acids. The DNA of the CDR3 is TGTGCCAGCAGCCCCACGACAGGCACAGATACGCAGTATTTT. Translating it yields CASSPTTGTDTQYF.

The chain joins TRBV29-1 to TRBJ2-7; TRBD2 is a possible D gene (6 bases). This CDR3 has 10 amino acids. The V end was cut by 6 bases, the J end by 10 bases, with 13 bases between. Per the germline V gene, CDR1 is SQVTM and CDR2 is ANQGSEA. The DNA of the CDR3 is TGCAGCGTGCGGGACGGGCTTCAGTACTTC. This encodes CSVRDGLQYF.

The chain joins TRBV9 to TRBJ1-3; D unresolved. V was shortened by 2 bases and J by 0 bases, with 12 bases between the two germline ends. Germline V CDR1 and CDR2: SGDLS, YYNGEE. The CDR3 is made up of 16 amino acids. Here the CDR3 reads CASSVQALLSGNTIYF. CDR3 sequence (DNA): TGTGCCAGCAGCGTCCAGGCCCTACTCTCTGGAAACACCATATATTTT.

A single count supports this clone. The gene calls are TRBV13 and TRBJ1-1; 10 bases map to TRBD1. CDR3 length: 16 amino acids. Germline loops: CDR1 PRHDT, CDR2 FYEKMQ (reference sequence). The trim removed 5 bases at V and 0 bases at J, leaving 6 bases unmatched. Here the CDR3 reads CASSHGTGALNTEAFF. The CDR3 DNA is TGTGCCAGCAGCCACGGGACAGGGGCATTGAACACTGAAGCTTTCTTT.

V usage is TRBV5-4 and J usage is TRBJ2-1; tentatively, D is TRBD2 (7 bases). The length of the CDR3 is 14 residues. Deletions cut 3 bases from V and 7 bases from J, with 14 bases between. Germline V gene lookup returns CDR1 SGHNT and CDR2 YYREEE (reference sequence). The CDR3 nucleotides are TGTGCCAGCAGCTCACTACAGGGAGGGAATGAGCAGTTCTTC. Protein product: CASSSLQGGNEQFF.

This chain connects TRBV27 to TRBJ2-7, with D perhaps TRBD1 (5 bases). Germline values: CDR1 MNHEY, CDR2 SMNVEV (reference sequence). The length of the CDR3 is 13 residues. V lost 2 bases, J lost 3 bases, and 8 bases lay in between. The CDR3 sequence is CASSLAQGYEQYF. DNA for the CDR3: TGTGCCAGCAGTTTAGCGCAGGGCTACGAGCAGTACTTC.

This clone occurred once. The rearrangement uses TRBV29-1 and TRBJ1-1; D gene unclear. V lost 6 bases and J 2 bases, leaving 10 bases between the germline ends. The CDR3 has 12 amino acids. From germline, CDR1 is SQVTM and CDR2 ANQGSEA. The CDR3 DNA reads TGCAGCGTCCGGGGTCAAAACACTGAAGCTTTCTTT. It specifies CSVRGQNTEAFF. The full variable domain, in which reference TRBV29-1 and TRBJ1-1 provide the parts outside the CDR3, is SAVISQKPSRDICQRGTSLTIQCQVDSQVTMMFWYRQQPGQSLTLIATANQGSEATYESGFVIDKFPISRPNLTFSTLTVSNMSPEDSSIYLCSVRGQNTEAFFGQGTRLTVV.

The V call is TRBV9, the J call TRBJ2-7; D might be TRBD2 (7 bases). Germline V gene data show CDR1 as SGDLS and CDR2 as YYNGEE. V gave up 4 bases and J gave up 4 bases, with 21 bases separating them. CDR3 length: 16 residues. The CDR3 DNA reads as TGTGCCAGCAGCCCCCGGGGAGGGGGGCAACTTTACGAGCAGTACTTC. It yields the protein CASSPRGGGQLYEQYF.

The J gene is TRBJ2-3, the V gene TRBV24-1; 7 bases agree with TRBD1. The length of the CDR3 is 14 residues. The V segment lost 5 bases and the J segment 3 bases; nucleotides outside the gene matches: 4. Looked up from germline, CDR1 is KGHDR and CDR2 is SFDVKD. The DNA of the CDR3 is TGTGCCACCAGTGGGGACAGAGCTACAGATACGCAGTATTTT. This encodes CATSGDRATDTQYF.

The V call is TRBV6-5, the J call TRBJ1-1; D is ambiguous. The V and J ends lost 6 bases and 1 base respectively, with 9 bases between them. Germline assignment: CDR1 MNHEY and CDR2 SVGAGI. The CDR3 spans 13 residues. The DNA for the CDR3 is TGTGCCAGCAGCCGCGAGAGGAACACTGAAGCTTTCTTT. Encoded protein: CASSRERNTEAFF.

This clone was seen a few times. The chain couples TRBV9 to TRBJ2-1; 7 positions agree with TRBD1. The ends lost 4 bases at V and 0 bases at J; junction bases unmatched: 7. Germline CDR1 and CDR2: SGDLS and YYNGEE. The CDR3 has 16 residues. The CDR3 nucleotides are TGTGCCAGCAGCCTCGATGCAGGGGGCTCCTACAATGAGCAGTTCTTC. It translates to CASSLDAGGSYNEQFF. Full variable domain (missing parts from reference TRBV9 and TRBJ2-1): DSGVTQTPKHLITATGQRVTLRCSPRSGDLSVYWYQQSLDQGLQFLIQYYNGEERAKGNILERFSAQQFPDLHSELNLSSLELGDSALYFCASSLDAGGSYNEQFFGPGTRLTVL.

The V call is TRBV24-1, the J call TRBJ2-3; perhaps TRBD1 as D (6 bases). Per germline, CDR1 KGHDR and CDR2 SFDVKD. V lost 4 bases and J 2 bases, leaving 12 bases between the germline ends. The CDR3 is 15 residues long. The CDR3 spells CATSDSRGITDTQYF. CDR3 coding DNA: TGTGCCACCAGTGACTCGAGGGGGATCACAGATACGCAGTATTTT.

This rearrangement joins TRBV5-6 to TRBJ2-7, with a possible D match to TRBD2 (6 bases). CDR1 and CDR2 from the germline V gene are SGHDT and YYEEEE. The CDR3 totals 15 residues. Trimming pared 4 bases from V and 6 bases from J, leaving 20 bases between. This chain's CDR3 is CASSPRTAGFGEQYF. CDR3 DNA sequence: TGTGCCAGCAGCCCCCGAACAGCGGGCTTCGGCGAGCAGTACTTC.

The chain employs TRBV5-1 and TRBJ1-6; D possibly corresponds to TRBD1 (5 bases). The CDR3 is 16 residues long. Per the germline V gene, CDR1 is SGHRS and CDR2 is YFSETQ. V lost 0 bases and J lost 1, with 8 bases in between. In DNA form, the CDR3 reads TGCGCCAGCAGCTTGGGCAGGGTTTCCTATAATTCACCCCTCCACTTT. Amino acid sequence: CASSLGRVSYNSPLHF.